This TCR beta chain was identified in a study of control samples from healthy donors and cancer patients (dated by TCRdb to about 2020). As for this clone: Its target antigen remains unknown. No quality values exist for individual bases; no much larger clone is one base distant.

Preparation of the library involved the immunoSEQ multiplex PCR assay. Not all clones reach the TCRdb copy of this immuneACCESS table, which keeps in-frame sequences only. Checked studies attribute under half of the gap to unresolved V genes and leave the rest unexplained. Within this sample are under 450,000 clones, with around 90% of them counted one time only. Around 6.4% of the sample belongs to the ten largest clones. The germline V gene (reference sequence) supplies CDR1 LNHDA and CDR2 SQIVND. The germline ends are 16 bases apart after V is trimmed by 5 bases and J by 8 bases. The CDR3 numbers 14 residues from cysteine through phenylalanine. The kept DNA is CDR3 alone, 42 bases in frame from the first base.

This chain is built from TRBV19 and TRBJ1-3; no D gene can be assigned with confidence. This TCR derives from a man in his forties or fifties with head and neck cancer. Sequencing was carried out using PBMCs. The sequenced DNA is TGTGCCAGTAGTTCCGGGGTAACTCAGCACACCATATATTTT. Its protein product is CASSSGVTQHTIYF.